These 10 T cell receptor beta chains originate from one sample sequenced in a study of shared clonotypes between healthy human individuals. Clones were read by immunoSEQ multiplex PCR, and TCRdb kept only the in-frame ones, dropping some. This sample has millions of clones, with roughly 95% found just once. Source material: naive CD4+ T cells sorted from blood. The subset here: CD45RA+ positively selected. Source of these receptors: a man between 18 and 35 years old in good health.

J is TRBJ1-2 and V is TRBV6-5; D gene uncertain. Germline values: CDR1 MNHEY, CDR2 SVGAGI. This CDR3 is 15 amino acids long. Trimming shortened V by 0 bases and J by 2 bases, and 10 bases separated the two germline ends. The CDR3 sequence: CASSYSGSRNYGYTF. The CDR3 DNA reads TGTGCCAGCAGTTACTCAGGTAGTCGAAACTATGGCTACACCTTC.

The chain combines TRBV6-5 with TRBJ2-1; 13 nucleotides match TRBD2. The CDR3 runs to 15 residues. Looked up from germline, CDR1 is MNHEY and CDR2 is SVGAGI. After removal of 8 bases from V and 10 bases from J, the junction contained 11 bases not matched to a gene. CDR3 sequence reads: CASCPGTSGIGEQFF. The CDR3 bases are TGTGCCAGCTGCCCCGGGACTAGCGGGATTGGAGAGCAGTTCTTC.

CDR3 in amino acids: CASIPGTSGGVWGTLAKETQYF. In nucleotides, the CDR3 is TGTGCCAGCATCCCCGGGACTAGCGGGGGGGTCTGGGGAACTTTGGCAAAAGAGACCCAGTACTTC. The chain couples TRBV2 to TRBJ2-5; 16 bases align to TRBD2. The germline V gene encodes CDR1 SNHLY and CDR2 FYNNEI. The V and J ends lost 7 bases and 3 bases, in that order; junction bases with no gene match: 23. The CDR3 loop spans 22 amino acids.

V and J are TRBV6-1 and TRBJ1-6; 7 nucleotides match TRBD1. With 3 bases clipped from V and 7 bases from J, the junction kept 6 bases outside the gene matches. In germline, CDR1 is MNHNS, CDR2 SASEGT. The CDR3 contains 15 residues. For the CDR3, the DNA is TGTGCCAGCAGTGACCGACAGGGACCGAATTCACCCCTCCACTTT. Its protein product is CASSDRQGPNSPLHF.

The chain uses TRBV15 and TRBJ2-5, with 8 bases fitting TRBD2. This CDR3 region has 13 residues. J was trimmed by 0 bases and V by 9 bases; bases with no gene match: 3. The germline V gene encodes CDR1 LNHNV and CDR2 YYDKDF (reference sequence). The CDR3 DNA reads as TGTGCCACGGAGCGGGGGAACCAAGAGACCCAGTACTTC. Encoded protein: CATERGNQETQYF.

J is TRBJ2-3 and V is TRBV18; the match to TRBD2 covers 8 bases. Per germline, CDR1 KGHSH and CDR2 LQKENI. Trimming removed 1 base from V and 0 bases from J; junction bases left unmatched: 6. This CDR3 spans 17 amino acids. CDR3 coding DNA: TGTGCCAGCTCACCACAACTAGCGGTCCCTAGCACAGATACGCAGTATTTT. This gives the protein CASSPQLAVPSTDTQYF.

The chain combines TRBV27 with TRBJ1-1; D gene uncertain. V lost 6 bases and J lost 6, with 23 bases in between. CDR1 is MNHEY, CDR2 SMNVEV, per germline (reference sequence). This CDR3 is built from 16 residues. The CDR3 DNA sequence: TGTGCCAGCAGCTTCACCGGACGGACGGGCGGATCTGAAGCTTTCTTT. It codes for CASSFTGRTGGSEAFF.

DNA of the CDR3: TGTGCCAGCGGCTGGCGAGGGAACTATGGCTACACCTTC. It translates to CASGWRGNYGYTF. J is TRBJ1-2 and V is TRBV5-8; no firm D call. Trimming left V 7 bases short and J 2 bases short, with 12 bases between. This CDR3 is built from 13 residues. CDR1 is SGHTS, CDR2 YDEGEE, per germline. The whole variable domain, filled in from reference TRBV5-8 and TRBJ1-2, reads EAGVTQSPTHLIKTRGQQATLRCSPISGHTSVYWYQQALGLGLQFLLWYDEGEERNRGNFPPRFSGRQFPNYSSELNVNALELEDSALYLCASGWRGNYGYTFGSGTRLTVV.

CDR3 coding DNA: TGTGCCAGCAGTGAAGCGCTCTGGGCGGGGACAGCTTTCTTT. It specifies CASSEALWAGTAFF. The chain joins TRBV6-1 to TRBJ1-1; tentatively, D is TRBD1 (5 bases). The V end was cut by 0 bases, the J end by 10 bases, with 15 bases between. The CDR3 spans 14 residues. Germline CDR1 reads MNHNS; CDR2 reads SASEGT.

J is TRBJ2-5 and V is TRBV5-1; no clear D. Trimming took 0 bases from V and 4 from J, leaving 7 bases between them. CDR3 length: 13 residues. Germline V lookup: CDR1 SGHRS, CDR2 YFSETQ. The CDR3 bases are TGCGCCAGCAGCTTGGATTCCCCAGAGACCCAGTACTTC. Protein product: CASSLDSPETQYF. Filled out from reference TRBV5-1 and TRBJ2-5, the complete variable domain reads KAGVTQTPRYLIKTRGQQVTLSCSPISGHRSVSWYQQTPGQGLQFLFEYFSETQRNKGNFPGRFSGRQFSNSRSEMNVSTLELGDSALYLCASSLDSPETQYFGPGTRLLVL.